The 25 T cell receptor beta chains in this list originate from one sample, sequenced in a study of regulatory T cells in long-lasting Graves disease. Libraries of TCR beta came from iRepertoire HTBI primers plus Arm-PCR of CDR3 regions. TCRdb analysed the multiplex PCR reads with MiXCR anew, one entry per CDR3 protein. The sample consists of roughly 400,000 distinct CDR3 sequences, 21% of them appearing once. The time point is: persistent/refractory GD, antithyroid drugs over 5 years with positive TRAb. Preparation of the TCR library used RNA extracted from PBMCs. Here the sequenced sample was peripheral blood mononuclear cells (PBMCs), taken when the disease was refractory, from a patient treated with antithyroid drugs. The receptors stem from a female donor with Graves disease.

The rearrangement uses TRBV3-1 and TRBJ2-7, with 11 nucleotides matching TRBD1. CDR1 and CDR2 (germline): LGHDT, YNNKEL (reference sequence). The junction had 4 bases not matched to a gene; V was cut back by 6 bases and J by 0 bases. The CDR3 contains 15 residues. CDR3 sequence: CASSYGTGGSYEQYF. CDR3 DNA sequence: TGTGCCAGCAGTTACGGGACAGGGGGCTCCTACGAGCAGTACTTC.

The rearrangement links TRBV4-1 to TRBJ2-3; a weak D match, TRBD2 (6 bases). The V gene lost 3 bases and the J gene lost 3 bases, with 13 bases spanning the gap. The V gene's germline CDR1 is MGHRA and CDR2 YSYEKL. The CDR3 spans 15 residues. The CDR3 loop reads CASSHPHGGTDTQYF. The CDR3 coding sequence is TGCGCCAGCAGCCACCCACACGGGGGTACAGATACGCAGTATTTT.

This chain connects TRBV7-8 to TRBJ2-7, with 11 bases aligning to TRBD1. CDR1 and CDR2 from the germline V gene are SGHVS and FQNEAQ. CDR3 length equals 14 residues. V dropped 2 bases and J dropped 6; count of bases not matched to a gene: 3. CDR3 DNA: TGTGCCAGCAGCTTAACCGGGACAGGGGGCGAGCAGTACTTC. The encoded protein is CASSLTGTGGEQYF.

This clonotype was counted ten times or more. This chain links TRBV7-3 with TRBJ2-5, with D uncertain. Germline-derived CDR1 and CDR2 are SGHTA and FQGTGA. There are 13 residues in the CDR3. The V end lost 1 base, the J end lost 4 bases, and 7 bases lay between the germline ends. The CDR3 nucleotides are TGTGCCAGCAGCTTAAGGGAACGAGAGACCCAGTACTTC. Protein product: CASSLRERETQYF.

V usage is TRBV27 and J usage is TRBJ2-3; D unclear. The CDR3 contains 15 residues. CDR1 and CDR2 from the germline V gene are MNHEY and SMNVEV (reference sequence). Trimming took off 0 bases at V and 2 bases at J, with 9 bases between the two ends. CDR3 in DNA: TGTGCCAGCAGTTTATCTCCGGATTTCACAGATACGCAGTATTTT. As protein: CASSLSPDFTDTQYF.

The CDR3 sequence: CATSSGGTGAGSGGYTF. The CDR3 bases are TGTGCCACAAGCAGTGGAGGAACAGGGGCTGGCTCCGGGGGCTACACCTTC. The rearrangement uses TRBV27 and TRBJ1-2; 7 bases are shared with TRBD1. The germline V gene encodes CDR1 MNHEY and CDR2 SMNVEV (reference sequence). Trimming cost V 10 bases and J 8 bases; bases outside gene matches: 25. This CDR3 spans 17 amino acids.

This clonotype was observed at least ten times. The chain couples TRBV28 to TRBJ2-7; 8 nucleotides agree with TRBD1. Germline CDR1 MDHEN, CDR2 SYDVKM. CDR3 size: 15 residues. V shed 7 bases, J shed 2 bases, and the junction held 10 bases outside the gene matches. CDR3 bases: TGTGCCAGCACCAACTCTGAGACAGGGGCCTACGAGCAGTACTTC. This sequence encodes CASTNSETGAYEQYF.

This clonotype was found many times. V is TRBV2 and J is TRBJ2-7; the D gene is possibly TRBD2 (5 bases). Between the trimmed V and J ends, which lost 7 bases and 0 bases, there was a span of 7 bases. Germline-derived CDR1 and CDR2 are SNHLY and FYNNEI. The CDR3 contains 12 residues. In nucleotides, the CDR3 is TGTGCCAGCAATCGGGACTCCTACGAGCAGTACTTC. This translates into CASNRDSYEQYF.

This chain's CDR3 is CSALLRGNTEAFF. In nucleotides, the CDR3 is TGCAGTGCTCTCCTCCGGGGGAACACTGAAGCTTTCTTT. The rearrangement links TRBV20-1 to TRBJ1-1; no firm D call. The CDR3 contains 13 residues. The ends were cut back, 5 bases at V and 1 base at J, with 11 bases in the middle. The germline gives CDR1 DFQATT, CDR2 SNEGSKA (reference sequence).

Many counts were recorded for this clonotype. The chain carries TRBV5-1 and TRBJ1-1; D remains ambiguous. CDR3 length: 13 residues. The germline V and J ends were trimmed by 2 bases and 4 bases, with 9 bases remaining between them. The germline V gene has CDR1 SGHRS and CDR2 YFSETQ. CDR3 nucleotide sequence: TGCGCCAGCAGCTTCAGGACGGGCACTGAAGCTTTCTTT. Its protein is CASSFRTGTEAFF.

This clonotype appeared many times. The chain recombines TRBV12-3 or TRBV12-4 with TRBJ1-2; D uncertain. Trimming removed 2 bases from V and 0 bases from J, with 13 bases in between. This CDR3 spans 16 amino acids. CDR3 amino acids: CASSLRQAAANYGYTF. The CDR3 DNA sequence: TGTGCCAGCAGTTTACGGCAGGCGGCGGCTAACTATGGCTACACCTTC.

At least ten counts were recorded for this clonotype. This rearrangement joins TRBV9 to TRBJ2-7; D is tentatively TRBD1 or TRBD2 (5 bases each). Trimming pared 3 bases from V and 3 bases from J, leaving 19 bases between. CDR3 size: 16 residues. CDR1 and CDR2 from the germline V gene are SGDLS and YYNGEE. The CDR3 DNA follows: TGTGCCAGCAGCGCCCGGGCCACGGGACGAGACTACGAGCAGTACTTC. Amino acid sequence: CASSARATGRDYEQYF.

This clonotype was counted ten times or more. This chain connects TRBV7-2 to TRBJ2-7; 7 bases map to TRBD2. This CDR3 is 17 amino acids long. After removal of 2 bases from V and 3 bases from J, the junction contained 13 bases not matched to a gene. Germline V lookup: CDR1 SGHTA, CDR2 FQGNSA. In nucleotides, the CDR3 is TGTGCCAGCAGCTTAAAATCATGGAGCGGGACCAGCTACGAGCAGTACTTC. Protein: CASSLKSWSGTSYEQYF.

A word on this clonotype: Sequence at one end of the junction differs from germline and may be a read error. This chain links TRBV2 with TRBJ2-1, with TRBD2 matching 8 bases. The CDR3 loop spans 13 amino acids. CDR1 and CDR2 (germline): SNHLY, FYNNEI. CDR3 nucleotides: TGTGCCAGCAGCGGGAGGGCCTACAATGGGCAGTTCTTC. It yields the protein CASSGRAYNGQFF. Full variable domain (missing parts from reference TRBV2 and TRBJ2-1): EPEVTQTPSHQVTQMGQEVILRCVPISNHLYFYWYRQILGQKVEFLVSFYNNEISEKSEIFDDQFSVERPDGSNFTLKIRSTKLEDSAMYFCASSGRAYNGQFFGPGTRLTVL.

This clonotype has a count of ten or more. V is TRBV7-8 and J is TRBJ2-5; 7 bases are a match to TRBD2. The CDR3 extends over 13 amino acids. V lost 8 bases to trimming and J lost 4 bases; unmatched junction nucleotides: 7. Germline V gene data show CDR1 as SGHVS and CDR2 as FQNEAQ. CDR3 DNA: TGTGCCAGCGGGGAGGGGTTAAGAGAGACCCAGTACTTC. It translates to CASGEGLRETQYF. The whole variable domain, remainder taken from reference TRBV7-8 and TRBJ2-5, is GAGVSQSPRYKVAKRGQDVALRCDPISGHVSLFWYQQALGQGPEFLTYFQNEAQLDKSGLPSDRFFAERPEGSVSTLKIQRTQQEDSAVYLCASGEGLRETQYFGPGTRLLVL.

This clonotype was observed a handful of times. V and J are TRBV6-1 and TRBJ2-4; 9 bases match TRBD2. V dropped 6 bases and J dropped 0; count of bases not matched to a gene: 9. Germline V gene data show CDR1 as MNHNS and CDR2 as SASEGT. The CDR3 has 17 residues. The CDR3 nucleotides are TGTGCCAGCAGCCCTCATAGCGGGGGCCTAGCCAAAAACATTCAGTACTTC. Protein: CASSPHSGGLAKNIQYF.

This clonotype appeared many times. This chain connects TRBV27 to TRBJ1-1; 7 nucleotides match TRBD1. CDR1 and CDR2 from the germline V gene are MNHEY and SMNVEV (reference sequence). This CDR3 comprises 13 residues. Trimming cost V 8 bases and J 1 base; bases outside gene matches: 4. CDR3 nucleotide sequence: TGTGCCAGCCGACAGGGCGCGAACACTGAAGCTTTCTTT. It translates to CASRQGANTEAFF.

The CDR3 DNA follows: TGTGCCACCAGCAGAGAGGGGCAGGGCGGAAATTGGACCCAGTACTTC. Translated: CATSREGQGGNWTQYF. J is TRBJ2-5 and V is TRBV15; D is perhaps TRBD1 (5 bases). The V and J ends lost 0 bases and 7 bases respectively, with 18 bases between them. The CDR3 length is 16 residues. The germline V gene has CDR1 LNHNV and CDR2 YYDKDF (reference sequence).

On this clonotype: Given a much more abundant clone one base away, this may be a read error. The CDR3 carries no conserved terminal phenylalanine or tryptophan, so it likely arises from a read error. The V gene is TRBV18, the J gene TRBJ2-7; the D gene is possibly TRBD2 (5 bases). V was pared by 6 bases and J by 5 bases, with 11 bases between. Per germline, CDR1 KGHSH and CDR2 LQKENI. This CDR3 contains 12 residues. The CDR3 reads CASSPTGNEQYY. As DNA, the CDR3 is TGTGCCAGCTCCCCGACCGGGAACGAGCAGTACTAC.

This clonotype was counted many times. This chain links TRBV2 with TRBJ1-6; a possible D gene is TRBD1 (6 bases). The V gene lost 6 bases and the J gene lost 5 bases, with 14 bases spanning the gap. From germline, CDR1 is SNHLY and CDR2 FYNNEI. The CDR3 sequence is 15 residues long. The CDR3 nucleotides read TGTGCCAGCAGGGGTAGACAGGACGATAATTCACCCCTCCACTTT. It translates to CASRGRQDDNSPLHF. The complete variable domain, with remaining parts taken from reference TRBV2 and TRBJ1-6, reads EPEVTQTPSHQVTQMGQEVILRCVPISNHLYFYWYRQILGQKVEFLVSFYNNEISEKSEIFDDQFSVERPDGSNFTLKIRSTKLEDSAMYFCASRGRQDDNSPLHFGNGTRLTVT.

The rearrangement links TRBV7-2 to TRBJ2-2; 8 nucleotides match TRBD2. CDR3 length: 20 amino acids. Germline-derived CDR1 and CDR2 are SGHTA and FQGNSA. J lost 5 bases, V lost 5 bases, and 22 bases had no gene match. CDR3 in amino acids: CASSHKNPPIAGLGTGELFF. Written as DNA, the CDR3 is TGTGCCAGCAGCCACAAAAACCCCCCCATAGCGGGATTAGGAACCGGGGAGCTGTTTTTT.

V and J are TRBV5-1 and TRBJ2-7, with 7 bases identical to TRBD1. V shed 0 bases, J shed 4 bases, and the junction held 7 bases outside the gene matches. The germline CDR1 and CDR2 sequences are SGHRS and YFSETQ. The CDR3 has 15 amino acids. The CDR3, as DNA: TGCGCCAGCAGCTTGGGTGGGACAGATAATTACGAGCAGTACTTC. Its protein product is CASSLGGTDNYEQYF.

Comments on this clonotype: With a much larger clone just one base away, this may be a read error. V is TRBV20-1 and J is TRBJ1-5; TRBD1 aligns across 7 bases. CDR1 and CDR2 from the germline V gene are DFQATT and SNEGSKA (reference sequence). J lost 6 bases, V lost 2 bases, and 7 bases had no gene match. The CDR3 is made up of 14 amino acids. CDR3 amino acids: CSARQGAGGQPQHF. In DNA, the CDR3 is TGCAGTGCTAGACAAGGGGCAGGGGGTCAGCCCCAGCATTTT.

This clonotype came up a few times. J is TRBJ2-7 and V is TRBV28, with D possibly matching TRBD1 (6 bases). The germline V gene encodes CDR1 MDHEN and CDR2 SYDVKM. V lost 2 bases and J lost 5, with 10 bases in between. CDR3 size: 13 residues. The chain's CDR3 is CASSLTGSHEQYF. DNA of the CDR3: TGTGCCAGCAGTTTAACAGGGTCCCACGAGCAGTACTTC.

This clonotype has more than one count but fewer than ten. The CDR3 is CASSEGEGAGKYNQPQHF. Written as DNA, the CDR3 is TGTGCCAGCAGCGAGGGGGAGGGGGCCGGGAAGTACAATCAGCCCCAGCATTTT. The chain uses TRBV9 and TRBJ1-5; 7 bases map to TRBD1. Germline V gives CDR1 SGDLS, CDR2 YYNGEE. The V segment lost 3 bases and the J segment 3 bases; nucleotides outside the gene matches: 15. This CDR3 spans 18 amino acids.